Given below is one T cell receptor (beta chain) in context. Its specificity is unknown. The data originate from a study of T cell responses to AZD1222 COVID-19 vaccine. Study-level findings and limits: Close to half of spike-specific TCRs reportedly recognize unmutated variant regions. An increase in Spike-specific TCR breadth and depth was observed after two AZD1222 doses.

Here immunoSEQ multiplex PCR was the method, and the copy in TCRdb shows in-frame clones only, minus some. The sample carries 90,000 to 120,000 clones, roughly 86% recorded once. The CDR3 totals 14 residues. Germline assignment: CDR1 SGHNT and CDR2 YYREEE (reference sequence). Germline trimming cut 4 bases from V and 2 bases from J; bases unmatched to any gene: 6. The genes are TRBV5-4 and TRBJ2-7; the match to TRBD1 covers 7 bases. The sequence was obtained from an adult who received the MenACWY meningococcal vaccine as a control. Material: peripheral blood, obtained 28 days after the second dose of the MenACWY control vaccine. CDR3 coding DNA: TGTGCCAGCAGCCAAAACAGGGGCCCCTACGAGCAGTACTTC. Amino acid sequence: CASSQNRGPYEQYF.